A single sample gave rise to the 17 T cell receptor beta chains below, sequenced in a study of blood T cell repertoires in COVID-19 (dated by TCRdb to 2019 to 2021). The library came from the immunoSEQ multiplex PCR assay. TCRdb holds this immuneACCESS table with in-frame rearrangements only. Some clones are missing; in checked studies, unresolved V genes explain under half, and the rest has no known cause. The sample table shows 120,000 or so clones, and 70% to 90% are seen once. The ten largest make up about 5% of the sample. The sample taken for sequencing was peripheral blood. These receptors came from a human donor in a cohort sampled during active COVID-19.

The chain is built from TRBV15 and TRBJ2-7; the D is unclear. Germline V CDR1 and CDR2: LNHNV, YYDKDF (reference sequence). V was clipped by 0 bases and J by 4 bases, with 16 bases between them. The CDR3 totals 16 residues. The CDR3 coding sequence is TGTGCCACCAGCAGAGATCAGGCAAGCACGCCGTACGAGCAGTACTTC. Translated: CATSRDQASTPYEQYF.

The rearrangement links TRBV11-3 to TRBJ2-2; 7 bases map to TRBD1. The CDR3 loop spans 18 amino acids. Germline CDR1 is SGHNT and CDR2 is YENEEA. V lost 0 bases to trimming and J lost 4 bases; unmatched junction nucleotides: 11. This chain's CDR3 is CASSLDGPTGDPTGELFF. CDR3 DNA: TGTGCCAGCAGCTTAGATGGGCCTACAGGGGACCCCACCGGGGAGCTGTTTTTT.

The gene calls are TRBV7-9 and TRBJ2-7; 7 bases fit TRBD1. V lost 4 bases, J lost 3 bases, and 9 bases stayed unmatched. Germline V gene lookup returns CDR1 SEHNR and CDR2 FQNEAQ (reference sequence). The CDR3 has 15 amino acids. The CDR3 is CASSSFRDRGYEQYF. The CDR3 DNA reads as TGTGCCAGCAGCTCGTTCAGGGACAGAGGCTACGAGCAGTACTTC. The full variable domain, completed using reference TRBV7-9 and TRBJ2-7, is DTGVSQNPRHKITKRGQNVTFRCDPISEHNRLYWYRQTLGQGPEFLTYFQNEAQLEKSRLLSDRFSAERPKGSFSTLEIQRTEQGDSAMYLCASSSFRDRGYEQYFGPGTRLTVT.

The gene calls are TRBV10-3 and TRBJ2-7; 11 bases map to TRBD2. This CDR3 region has 14 residues. V shed 7 bases and J 2 bases; nucleotides not matched to a gene: 4. Germline loops: CDR1 ENHRY, CDR2 SYGVKD. The CDR3 nucleotides read TGTGCCATCAAAACTAGCGGGGGAACCTACGAGCAGTACTTC. Protein product: CAIKTSGGTYEQYF.

This sequence joins TRBV11-2 and TRBJ1-1, with 12 bases fitting TRBD1. CDR1 is SGHAT, CDR2 FQNNGV, per germline. Germline trimming cut 5 bases from V and 1 base from J; bases unmatched to any gene: 8. This CDR3 has 17 residues. The CDR3 DNA reads TGTGCCAGCAGCCGGGGACAGGGGGCAACCGGGAACACTGAAGCTTTCTTT. This sequence encodes CASSRGQGATGNTEAFF.

This clone was detected once. This chain joins TRBV28 and TRBJ1-2; D gene ambiguous. Trimming took off 1 base at V and 8 bases at J, with 8 bases between the two ends. This CDR3 has 12 amino acids. Germline CDR1 MDHEN, CDR2 SYDVKM. The CDR3 is CASSLYGNGYTF. DNA for the CDR3: TGTGCCAGCAGTTTATACGGGAACGGCTACACCTTC.

The chain joins TRBV7-8 to TRBJ1-4, with TRBD1 identical over 9 bases. The CDR3 covers 15 residues. V dropped 5 bases and J dropped 8; count of bases not matched to a gene: 9. CDR1 and CDR2 from the germline V gene are SGHVS and FQNEAQ. The CDR3 nucleotides are TGTGCCAGCAGCCTACCGGGACAGGGAAGAGAAAAACTGTTTTTT. This sequence encodes CASSLPGQGREKLFF.

In its sample, this clone was seen once. The chain combines TRBV30 with TRBJ1-2; 7 bases map to TRBD1. The CDR3 totals 16 residues. Per germline, CDR1 GTSNPN and CDR2 SVGIG (reference sequence). Trimming took 7 bases from V and 7 from J; bases not matched to a gene: 21. The CDR3 spells CAFGVAEPGGKGGYTF. The CDR3, as DNA: TGTGCCTTTGGGGTTGCAGAACCAGGGGGGAAAGGTGGCTACACCTTC.

The rearrangement links TRBV5-5 to TRBJ1-3, with D unresolved. Germline assignment: CDR1 SGHKS and CDR2 YYEKEE (reference sequence). Trimming left V 1 base short and J 4 bases short, with 12 bases between. The CDR3 loop spans 15 amino acids. DNA for the CDR3: TGTGCCAGCAGCTTGAACTTCAGAGGGGGAAACACCATATATTTT. Translating gives CASSLNFRGGNTIYF.

V is TRBV6-6 and J is TRBJ1-5; TRBD1 might be the D (6 bases). Per the germline V gene, CDR1 is MNHNY and CDR2 is SVGAGI (reference sequence). The CDR3 length is 14 residues. Trimming left V 6 bases short and J 6 bases short, with 15 bases between. The CDR3 protein is CASSPTGKGQPQHF. In nucleotides, the CDR3 is TGTGCCAGCAGCCCCACAGGGAAGGGTCAGCCCCAGCATTTT.

The rearrangement joins TRBV2 to TRBJ1-2; a weak D match, TRBD1 (6 bases). The CDR3 runs 14 residues. Trimming cost V 8 bases and J 3 bases, with 16 bases left between them. Germline loops: CDR1 SNHLY, CDR2 FYNNEI. This CDR3 is CASSGQRLDYGYTF. In DNA, the CDR3 is TGTGCCAGCTCTGGACAGAGGTTAGACTATGGCTACACCTTC.

The V and J genes are TRBV12-3 or TRBV12-4 and TRBJ2-7; 9 bases line up with TRBD2. The V segment lost 6 bases and the J segment 11 bases; nucleotides outside the gene matches: 11. This CDR3 comprises 13 residues. DNA of the CDR3: TGTGCCAGCAGGGGACAATTAGCGGGAGAGGAGTACTTC. It codes for CASRGQLAGEEYF.

CDR3 DNA sequence: TGTGCCAGCAGCTCCGGACAGGGTGGAAACACCATATATTTT. Translation gives CASSSGQGGNTIYF. This chain connects TRBV9 to TRBJ1-3, with 8 bases matching TRBD1. V lost 4 bases, J lost 3 bases, and 3 bases stayed unmatched. CDR1 and CDR2 (germline): SGDLS, YYNGEE. The CDR3 runs to 14 residues.

This rearrangement joins TRBV5-8 to TRBJ1-2; no reliable D call. Between the trimmed V and J ends, which lost 1 base and 1 base, there was a span of 8 bases. Germline V gene sequence: CDR1 SGHTS, CDR2 YDEGEE. The CDR3 is 14 residues long. CDR3 coding DNA: TGTGCCAGCAGCTTGCTGGCGGGTAACTATGGCTACACCTTC. Translated, it gives CASSLLAGNYGYTF.

In its sample, this clone was seen a few times. Other DNA sequences in this specimen translate into the identical CDR3. This chain connects TRBV7-2 to TRBJ2-5, with TRBD2 identical over 11 bases. The ends lost 4 bases at V and 5 bases at J; junction bases unmatched: 3. Per germline, CDR1 SGHTA and CDR2 FQGNSA. This CDR3 spans 14 amino acids. CDR3 DNA sequence: TGTGCCAGCAGCTCGGGACTAGCGGCGGAGACCCAGTACTTC. The encoded protein is CASSSGLAAETQYF.

This rearrangement joins TRBV5-5 to TRBJ1-1, with D tentatively TRBD1 (5 bases). The V end was cut by 2 bases, the J end by 4 bases, with 9 bases between. Looked up from germline, CDR1 is SGHKS and CDR2 is YYEKEE (reference sequence). The CDR3 covers 13 residues. CDR3 in amino acids: CASSFRVGTEAFF. CDR3 nucleotide sequence: TGTGCCAGCAGCTTCAGGGTTGGCACTGAAGCTTTCTTT.

The table lists this clone with a count of one. In DNA, the CDR3 is TGTGCCAGCTCACCACCTGGAGGGGACTTTGGCTACACCTTC. As protein: CASSPPGGDFGYTF. This chain joins TRBV18 and TRBJ1-2, with a possible D match to TRBD1 (5 bases). Trimming removed 0 bases at V and 7 bases at J, with 12 bases between. There are 14 residues in the CDR3. Germline assignment: CDR1 KGHSH and CDR2 LQKENI. The whole variable domain, filled in from reference TRBV18 and TRBJ1-2, reads NAGVMQNPRHLVRRRGQEARLRCSPMKGHSHVYWYRQLPEEGLKFMVYLQKENIIDESGMPKERFSAEFPKEGPSILRIQQVVRGDSAAYFCASSPPGGDFGYTFGSGTRLTVV.